This T cell receptor (beta chain) was captured by sequencing in a study of T cell responses to AZD1222 COVID-19 vaccine. Assay used: immunoSEQ multiplex PCR; TCRdb lists only in-frame clones, some missing. The sample records approximately 180,000 clones, roughly 88% being singletons. J gave up 0 bases and V 1 base, and 1 base lay outside the gene matches. Germline V gene lookup returns CDR1 SGHTA and CDR2 FQGNSA. The CDR3 is 15 amino acids. Whole-study results and caveats: Donors were mostly white British, more females; clonal diversity possibly underestimated. Targeting of unmutated variant regions was reportedly seen in nearly half of spike-specific TCRs. Following two doses of AZD1222, Spike-specific TCR breadth and depth rose. At 160-218 and 743-854, vaccine-associated CD4 TCRs were dominant, and they spanned spike.

As concerns this clone: Its antigen is undetermined. This sample also contains other DNA sequences that code for the same CDR3.

The chain uses TRBV7-2 and TRBJ2-7, with TRBD2 matching 9 bases. The origin of this receptor is an adult in good health. The specimen comprised peripheral blood, sampled on day 0 of AZD1222 vaccination. DNA of the CDR3: TGTGCCAGCAGCTTAGGCGGGGGGGCCTCCTACGAGCAGTACTTC. Amino acids: CASSLGGGASYEQYF.